This paragraph reports one TCR beta chain. This clone was recorded only once. Its antigen remains unidentified. Qualities for individual bases were not recorded, and no much larger clone is one base off. These data come from a study of Ad26.COV2.S vaccination and SARS-CoV-2 variants (dated by TCRdb to the early 2020s). Looking at the study overall: Vaccine-arm donors came from COV1001, a multicentre, randomized, double-blind, placebo-controlled phase I-IIa trial of Ad26.COV2.S in healthy adults. Ad26.COV2.S was administered intramuscularly at 5 x 10^10 or 1 x 10^11 viral particles, either as a single shot or as two shots given 56 days apart. The specificity and breadth of SARS-CoV-2-reactive T cell receptors after Ad26.COV2.S vaccination were assessed by TCRbeta repertoire sequencing. The TCR-sequenced set comprised approximately 32 samples: 19 Ad26.COV2.S vaccine recipients, 5 placebo recipients and 8 SARS-CoV-2 convalescent individuals. Trial participants were randomized into five groups of five: low-dose or high-dose Ad26.COV2.S given once or twice, or placebo on both occasions. Investigators did not know the trial group allocation while performing experiments and assessing outcomes. The investigation overall reported the following: Comparable non-spike TCR breadth was observed between vaccine and placebo recipients, consistent with only spike being contained in the vaccine. Spike-specific TCR breadth was higher in Ad26.COV2.S recipients than in placebo recipients (P = 0.0014). The authors noted that total T cell responses may have been underestimated by the TCR breadth and depth analyses. Substantial breadth of spike-specific CD8+ and CD4+ T cell responses was reported after vaccination. Comparing responses between vaccine doses or regimens was not something the study was powered to do.

TCRbeta CDR3 regions were sequenced with the immunoSEQ Assay. After extraction, genomic DNA underwent amplification by bias-controlled multiplex PCR, followed by high-throughput sequencing. The source study handled its data this way. To quantify the absolute abundance of every unique TCRbeta CDR3 region, sequences were collapsed and filtered. Usable DNA was measured by amplifying reference genes present in all nucleated cells, and TCRbeta template counts were normalized to that usable DNA to estimate T cell fraction. Repertoire TCRs were annotated as SARS-CoV-2-specific when V gene, CDR3 amino acid sequence and J gene were exactly matched to a known reactive TCR set. The reference SARS-CoV-2 TCR set came from MIRA and was filtered for enrichment in COVID-19-positive ImmuneCODE repertoires, removing public or cross-reactive TCRs. Using the MIRA antigens, annotated TCRs were further analysed by specific ORF or by position within an ORF. Breadth was defined as the number of annotated unique rearrangements divided by the total number of unique productive rearrangements, and depth was defined as the summed frequency of the annotated unique rearrangements. TCR breadth was compared between groups using two-sided Wilcoxon rank-sum tests. TCRdb took this table from immuneACCESS and kept in-frame rearrangements with V and J called. Such tables lack part of the clones; where checked against another copy, unresolved V genes explain under half of the gap, and the rest is unexplained. V, J and clone size were drawn from that table, and D and trimming were deduced from the DNA. For this sample there are some 520,000 clones; 70% to 90% appear just once. The ten largest account for roughly 13% of the sample.

The sample's treatment or condition label, in plain terms: roughly 19 received Ad26.COV2.S at low or high dose, single or two shots; about 5 received placebo; per-sample allocation not given. For vaccine and placebo recipients, the sequenced repertoires came from samples collected on day 63 after the first injection. Cohort 1b enrolled 25 or so adults aged 18-55 years at a single site in Boston, USA, between 29 July and 7 August 2020. Ad26.COV2.S consisted of a replication-incompetent adenovirus type 26 vector by which a prefusion-stabilized SARS-CoV-2 spike protein from the original Wuhan strain was expressed. Trimming takes 3 bases from V and 4 bases from J, and the germline ends sit 15 bases apart. From a lookup of the germline V gene, CDR1 and CDR2 are SGHTA and FQGTGA. The CDR3 runs 15 amino acids, cysteine and phenylalanine included. Of all the DNA, just the CDR3 is kept, 45 bases in frame from base 1.

This sequence was found in a person between 18 and 59 years old who received the Ad26.COV2.S COVID-19 vaccine or a placebo. The material was peripheral blood, obtained in a trial of Ad26.COV2.S vaccine versus placebo. The V gene is TRBV7-3 and the J gene is TRBJ1-1; TRBD1 is perhaps the D gene, given 5 matching bases. The DNA sequence follows: TGTGCCAGCAGCTTGGAGGGGAGTATCGTCACTGAAGCTTTCTTT. This sequence encodes CASSLEGSIVTEAFF.